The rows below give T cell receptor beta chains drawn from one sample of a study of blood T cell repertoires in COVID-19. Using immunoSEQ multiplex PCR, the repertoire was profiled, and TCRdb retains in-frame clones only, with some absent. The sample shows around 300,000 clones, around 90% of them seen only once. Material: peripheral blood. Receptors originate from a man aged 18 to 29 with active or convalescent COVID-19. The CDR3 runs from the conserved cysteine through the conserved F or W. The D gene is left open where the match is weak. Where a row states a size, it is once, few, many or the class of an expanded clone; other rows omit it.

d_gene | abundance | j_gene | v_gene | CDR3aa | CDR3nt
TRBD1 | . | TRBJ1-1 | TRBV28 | CASSLTVRDRGGSEAFF | TGTGCCAGCAGTCTAACTGTTCGAGACAGGGGAGGGAGTGAAGCTTTCTTT
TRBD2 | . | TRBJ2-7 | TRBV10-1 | CASSSGSSYEQYF | TGCGCCAGCAGTAGCGGGAGCTCCTACGAGCAGTACTTC
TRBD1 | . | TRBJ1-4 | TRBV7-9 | CASSPGQYEKLFF | TGTGCCAGCAGCCCGGGACAGTATGAAAAACTGTTTTTT
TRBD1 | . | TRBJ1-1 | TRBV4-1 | CASSPRAGGLNTEAFF | TGCGCCAGCAGCCCGAGGGCAGGGGGGTTGAACACTGAAGCTTTCTTT
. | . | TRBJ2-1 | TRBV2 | CASSFRLVGEQFF | TGTGCCAGCAGTTTCAGACTAGTCGGTGAGCAGTTCTTC
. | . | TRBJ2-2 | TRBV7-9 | CASRTLIAWELFF | TGTGCCAGCAGAACATTAATAGCGTGGGAGCTGTTTTTT
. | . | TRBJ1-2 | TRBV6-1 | CASSEAGNYGYTF | TGTGCCAGCAGTGAGGCAGGGAACTATGGCTACACCTTC
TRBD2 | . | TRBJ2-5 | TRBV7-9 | CASSLATSGLQETQYF | TGTGCCAGCAGCTTAGCGACTAGCGGCCTACAAGAGACCCAGTACTTC
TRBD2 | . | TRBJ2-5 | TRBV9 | CASSDAGEGMETQYF | TGTGCCAGCAGTGACGCCGGGGAGGGGATGGAGACCCAGTACTTC
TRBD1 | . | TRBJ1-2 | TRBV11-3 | CASSNRTGKVTF | TGTGCCAGCAGCAACCGGACAGGGAAGGTCACCTTC
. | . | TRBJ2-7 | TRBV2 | CASKTMSGDYEQYF | TGTGCCAGTAAGACTATGAGCGGCGACTACGAGCAGTACTTC
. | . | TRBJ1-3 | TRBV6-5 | CASSSRLDYSGNTIYF | TGTGCCAGCAGTTCCCGACTTGATTACTCTGGAAACACCATATATTTT
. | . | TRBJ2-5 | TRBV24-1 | CATSDPEETQYF | TGTGCCACCAGTGACCCCGAAGAGACCCAGTACTTC
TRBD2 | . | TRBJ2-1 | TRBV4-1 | CASRVIAGASNEQFF | TGCGCCAGCAGGGTTATAGCGGGAGCGAGCAATGAGCAGTTCTTC
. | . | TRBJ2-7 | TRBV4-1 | CASSVSGVYEQYF | TGCGCCAGCAGCGTATCCGGGGTCTACGAGCAGTACTTC
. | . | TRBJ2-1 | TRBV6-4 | CASSERDGGPGEQFF | TGTGCCAGCAGTGAGAGGGATGGAGGGCCTGGTGAGCAGTTCTTC
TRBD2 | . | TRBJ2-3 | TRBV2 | CASPGGAKTASTDTQYF | TGTGCCAGCCCGGGGGGGGCCAAGACTGCTAGCACAGATACGCAGTATTTT
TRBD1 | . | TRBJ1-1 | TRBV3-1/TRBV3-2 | CASSQRDRIEAFF | TGTGCCAGCAGCCAGAGGGACAGGATCGAAGCTTTCTTT
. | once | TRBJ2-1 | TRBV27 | CASSGGSYNEQFF | TGTGCCAGCAGTGGAGGGAGCTACAATGAGCAGTTCTTC
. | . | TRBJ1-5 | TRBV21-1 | CASSPRRDSNQPQHF | TGTGCCAGCAGCCCCCGCCGGGACAGTAATCAGCCCCAGCATTTT
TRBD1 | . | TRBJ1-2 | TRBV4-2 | CASSQESAGGYSGYTF | TGTGCCAGCAGCCAAGAATCCGCAGGGGGCTATAGTGGCTACACCTTC
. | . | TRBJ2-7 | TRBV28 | CASSHTHSNEQYF | TGTGCCAGCAGTCACACACACAGCAACGAGCAGTACTTC
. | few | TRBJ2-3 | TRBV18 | CASSPYADTQYF | TGTGCCAGCTCACCTTATGCAGATACGCAGTATTTT
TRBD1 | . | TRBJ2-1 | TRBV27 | CASSLFRGQNEQFF | TGTGCCAGCAGTTTATTCAGGGGGCAGAATGAGCAGTTCTTC
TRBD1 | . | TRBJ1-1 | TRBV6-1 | CASSELDRGRTEAFF | TGTGCCAGCAGTGAATTAGACAGGGGTAGGACTGAAGCTTTCTTT
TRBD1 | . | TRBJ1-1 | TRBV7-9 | CASSHRDSNTEAFF | TGTGCCAGCAGCCACCGGGACAGTAACACTGAAGCTTTCTTT
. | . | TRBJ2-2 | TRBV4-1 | CASSQGATNTGELFF | TGCGCCAGCAGCCAAGGTGCGACGAACACCGGGGAGCTGTTTTTT
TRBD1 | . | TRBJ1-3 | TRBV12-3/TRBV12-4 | CASRQGSGNTIYF | TGTGCGTCGCGACAGGGCTCTGGAAACACCATATATTTT
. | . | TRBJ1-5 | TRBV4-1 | CASSLGQSNQPQHF | TGCGCCAGCAGCTTAGGACAGAGCAATCAGCCCCAGCATTTT
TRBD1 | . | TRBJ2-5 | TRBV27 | CASSDRYADRAEYQETQYF | TGTGCCAGCAGCGATCGATACGCGGACAGGGCGGAGTACCAAGAGACCCAGTACTTC
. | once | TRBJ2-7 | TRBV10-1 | CASSGGSARGEQYF | TGCGCCAGCAGTGGTGGTAGCGCGCGTGGCGAGCAGTACTTC
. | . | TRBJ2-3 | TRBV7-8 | CASSPSSGLDTQYF | TGTGCCAGCAGCCCGTCATCAGGGTTAGATACGCAGTATTTT
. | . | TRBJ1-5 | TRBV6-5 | CASSYSAAYSNQPQHF | TGTGCCAGCAGTTACTCCGCGGCTTATAGCAATCAGCCCCAGCATTTT
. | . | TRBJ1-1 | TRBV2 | CASSEAQGLNTEAFF | TGTGCCAGCAGTGAGGCGCAGGGATTGAACACTGAAGCTTTCTTT
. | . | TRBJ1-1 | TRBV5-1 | CASSLGGGTEAFF | TGCGCCAGCAGCTTGGGGGGAGGCACTGAAGCTTTCTTT
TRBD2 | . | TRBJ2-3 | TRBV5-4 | CASSLVGLAGGTSTDTQYF | TGTGCCAGCAGCTTGGTTGGACTAGCGGGAGGGACATCCACAGATACGCAGTATTTT
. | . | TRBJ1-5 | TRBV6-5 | CASSYFRGNQPQHF | TGTGCCAGCAGTTATTTCCGGGGAAATCAGCCCCAGCATTTT
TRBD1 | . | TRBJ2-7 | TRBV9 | CASSVGTGTYEQYF | TGTGCCAGCAGCGTTGGGACAGGAACCTACGAGCAGTACTTC
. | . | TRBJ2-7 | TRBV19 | CASSIGVEQYF | TGTGCCAGTAGTATAGGAGTAGAGCAGTACTTC
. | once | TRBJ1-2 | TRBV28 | CASTLGGGYGYTF | TGTGCCAGCACCCTGGGAGGTGGCTATGGCTACACCTTC
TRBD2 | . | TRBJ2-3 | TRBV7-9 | CASSTGTTSTDTQYF | TGTGCCAGCAGCACCGGGACTACTAGCACAGATACGCAGTATTTT
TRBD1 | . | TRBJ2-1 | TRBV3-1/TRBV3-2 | CASSRGYRGTEQFF | TGTGCCAGCAGCCGGGGCTACAGGGGTACTGAGCAGTTCTTC
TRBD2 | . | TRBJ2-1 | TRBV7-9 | CASSDPLKAGEYNEQFF | TGTGCCAGCAGCGACCCGCTTAAAGCGGGGGAATACAATGAGCAGTTCTTC
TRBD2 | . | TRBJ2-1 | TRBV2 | CASRSTSGRTYNEQFF | TGTGCCAGCAGGAGTACTAGCGGGAGGACATACAATGAGCAGTTCTTC
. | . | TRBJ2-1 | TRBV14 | CASSQLSNEQFF | TGTGCCAGCAGCCAATTATCCAATGAGCAGTTCTTC
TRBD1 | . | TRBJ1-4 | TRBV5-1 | CASSPEPGTGVEKLFF | TGCGCCAGCAGCCCCGAACCCGGGACAGGGGTCGAAAAACTGTTTTTT
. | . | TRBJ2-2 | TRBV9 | CASSQVPGPNGELFF | TGTGCCAGCAGCCAGGTACCTGGGCCGAACGGGGAGCTGTTTTTT
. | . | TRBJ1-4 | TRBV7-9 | CASSSRAGEKLFF | TGTGCCAGCAGCTCGCGCGCGGGGGAAAAACTGTTTTTT
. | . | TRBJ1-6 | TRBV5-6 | CASSLRRLPNAHF | TGTGCCAGCAGCTTGCGGCGGCTCCCTAACGCCCACTTT
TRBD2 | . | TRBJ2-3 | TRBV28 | CASIAGGTSTDTQYF | TGTGCCAGTATAGCGGGAGGGACTAGCACAGATACGCAGTATTTT